Listed here are 24 T cell receptor beta chains from one sample, sequenced in a study of OX40 agonist ivuxolimab in advanced cancers. Clones were sequenced by immunoSEQ multiplex PCR, and TCRdb holds only the in-frame ones, with some missing. The sample includes some 60,000 clones, approximately 80% of them seen just once. The sequences come from CD4+ or CD8+ T cells sorted from blood, collected in a trial of the OX40 agonist ivuxolimab. Receptors originate from an adult with an advanced solid tumor such as melanoma, head and neck, liver or kidney cancer.

The chain joins TRBV5-3 to TRBJ2-7, with 10 bases fitting TRBD2. TRBV5-3 qualifies as an ORF whose function is uncertain. The CDR3 totals 15 residues. V gave up 2 bases and J gave up 12 bases; unmatched junction bases: 14. The CDR3 sequence is CARSFSRAGGSSMYV. In DNA form, the CDR3 reads TGTGCCAGAAGCTTTTCCCGAGCGGGAGGGTCGAGTATGTACGTC.

This clone came up a few times. The rearrangement uses TRBV5-6 and TRBJ2-2; the match to TRBD2 covers 12 bases. Trimming cost V 2 bases and J 5 bases; bases outside gene matches: 7. Germline-derived CDR1 and CDR2 are SGHDT and YYEEEE. There are 17 residues in the CDR3. CDR3 sequence: CASSFILAGGVTGELFF. The CDR3 DNA follows: TGTGCCAGCAGCTTCATCCTAGCGGGAGGGGTAACCGGGGAGCTGTTTTTT.

This chain joins TRBV11-3 and TRBJ1-6; no firm D call. The CDR3 is 13 amino acids. V was cut by 4 bases and J by 9 bases, with 10 bases left in between. Germline V CDR1 and CDR2: SGHNT, YENEEA. The CDR3 nucleotides are TGTGCCAGCAGCTCCACGAGGAGTTCACCCCTCCACTTT. Translated: CASSSTRSSPLHF. The complete variable domain, with remaining parts taken from reference TRBV11-3 and TRBJ1-6, reads EAGVVQSPRYKIIEKKQPVAFWCNPISGHNTLYWYLQNLGQGPELLIRYENEEAVDDSQLPKDRFSAERLKGVDSTLKIQPAELGDSAVYLCASSSTRSSPLHFGNGTRLTVT.

The CDR3 DNA reads TGTGCCAGCAGCGCCTCTAGCGGGAGGAACAATGAGCAGTTCTTC. This codes for CASSASSGRNNEQFF. The chain links TRBV4-2 to TRBJ2-1; 11 nucleotides agree with TRBD2. V lost 5 bases, J lost 5 bases, and 5 bases stayed unmatched. The CDR3 has 15 residues. Germline V lookup: CDR1 LGHNA, CDR2 YNFKEQ.

The chain joins TRBV19 to TRBJ2-3; the match to TRBD2 covers 8 bases. The CDR3 consists of 14 residues. Germline-derived CDR1 and CDR2 are LNHDA and SQIVND (reference sequence). J lost 0 bases, V lost 5 bases, and 1 base had no gene match. The CDR3 loop reads CASSQRESTDTQYF. As DNA, the CDR3 is TGTGCCAGTAGTCAGCGGGAGAGCACAGATACGCAGTATTTT.

J is TRBJ2-3 and V is TRBV7-2; no reliable D call. This CDR3 contains 16 residues. CDR1 SGHTA and CDR2 FQGNSA come from the germline V gene. The ends were cut back, 5 bases at V and 2 bases at J, with 17 bases in the middle. The CDR3, as DNA: TGTGCCAGCAGCGTCTTTGGTAGGGCCCTCACAGATACGCAGTATTTT. Protein: CASSVFGRALTDTQYF.

This clone showed up just once. The rearrangement joins TRBV15 to TRBJ2-5; D call uncertain. The CDR3 is 13 residues long. V lost 3 bases to trimming and J lost 0 bases, with 5 bases between them. Germline CDR1 is LNHNV and CDR2 is YYDKDF (reference sequence). CDR3 residues: CATSRKYQETQYF. The CDR3 DNA sequence: TGTGCCACCAGCAGGAAGTACCAAGAGACCCAGTACTTC.

A remark on this clone: A read error is possible here, since a much larger clone lies one base away. The V gene is TRBV30, the J gene TRBJ2-5; 7 positions agree with TRBD2. Judging by the DNA end, TRBJ2-7 fits better; the J call may be wrong. The CDR3 spans 11 residues. Germline V gene lookup returns CDR1 GTSNPN and CDR2 SVGIG (reference sequence). The CDR3 DNA reads as TGTGCCTGGAGTTGGGAGGGCGAGCAGTACTTC. Protein product: CAWSWEGEQYF.

The chain uses TRBV7-9 and TRBJ2-3, with 9 bases aligning to TRBD2. The V gene's germline CDR1 is SEHNR and CDR2 FQNEAQ (reference sequence). The CDR3 is 16 residues long. The CDR3 sequence: CATAEWAGGPIDTQYF. For the CDR3, the DNA is TGTGCAACAGCCGAATGGGCGGGAGGGCCGATAGATACGCAGTATTTT.

V gene TRBV11-3 combines with J gene TRBJ2-1; 16 nucleotides line up with TRBD2. Germline lookup yields CDR1 SGHNT and CDR2 YENEEA. V trimming: 7 bases; J trimming: 1 base; junction bases outside the gene matches: 7. This CDR3 region has 18 residues. CDR3 protein: CASTPGTSGRGSYNEQFF. In DNA, the CDR3 is TGTGCCAGCACCCCCGGGACTAGCGGGAGGGGGTCCTACAATGAGCAGTTCTTC. Full variable domain (remainder filled in from reference TRBV11-3 and TRBJ2-1): EAGVVQSPRYKIIEKKQPVAFWCNPISGHNTLYWYLQNLGQGPELLIRYENEEAVDDSQLPKDRFSAERLKGVDSTLKIQPAELGDSAVYLCASTPGTSGRGSYNEQFFGPGTRLTVL.

V gene TRBV18 combines with J gene TRBJ2-5, with TRBD2 identical over 10 bases. This CDR3 has 16 residues. V trimming: 3 bases; J trimming: 4 bases; junction bases outside the gene matches: 8. CDR1 and CDR2 from the germline V gene are KGHSH and LQKENI. CDR3 amino acids: CASSPFLAGVGETQYF. Here the CDR3 DNA reads TGTGCCAGCTCACCTTTCCTAGCGGGAGTTGGAGAGACCCAGTACTTC.

The chain recombines TRBV5-8 with TRBJ2-5, with 8 bases fitting TRBD1. The trim removed 6 bases at V and 4 bases at J, leaving 8 bases unmatched. CDR1 is SGHTS, CDR2 YDEGEE, per germline. This CDR3 contains 14 residues. The CDR3 coding sequence is TGTGCCAGCAACATCTTGACAGGGGCAGAGACCCAGTACTTC. Its translation is CASNILTGAETQYF.

The V and J genes are TRBV4-3 and TRBJ2-1, with 7 nucleotides matching TRBD2. Per the germline V gene, CDR1 is LGHNA and CDR2 is YSLEER. The CDR3 loop spans 16 amino acids. With 0 bases clipped from V and 5 bases from J, the junction kept 7 bases outside the gene matches. DNA for the CDR3: TGCGCCAGCAGCCAAGACAGGGACTATATCAACAATGAGCAGTTCTTC. Translated, it gives CASSQDRDYINNEQFF.

The rearrangement uses TRBV7-9 and TRBJ2-4; D is perhaps TRBD2 (5 bases). With 5 bases removed from V and 5 bases from J, the gap between germline ends came to 16 bases. Germline V gene lookup returns CDR1 SEHNR and CDR2 FQNEAQ (reference sequence). The CDR3 is 15 residues long. This CDR3 reads CASSQDPGSENIQYF. CDR3 DNA sequence: TGTGCCAGCAGCCAAGATCCGGGATCCGAAAACATTCAGTACTTC.

J is TRBJ1-1 and V is TRBV5-6; 9 positions match TRBD1. With 2 bases clipped from V and 6 bases from J, the junction kept 11 bases outside the gene matches. This CDR3 is built from 16 residues. Germline CDR1 reads SGHDT; CDR2 reads YYEEEE. CDR3: CASSLLTGGIVSEAFF. The CDR3 coding sequence is TGTGCCAGCAGCTTACTGACAGGGGGTATTGTATCTGAAGCTTTCTTT.

The chain uses TRBV14 and TRBJ1-2, with 7 bases fitting TRBD1. This CDR3 comprises 17 residues. Germline V gives CDR1 SGHDN, CDR2 FVKESK. V lost 1 base, J lost 4 bases, and 12 bases stayed unmatched. The CDR3: CASSQVGRQGILYGYTF. The CDR3 nucleotides read TGTGCCAGCAGCCAAGTTGGGAGACAGGGTATACTCTATGGCTACACCTTC. Filled out from reference TRBV14 and TRBJ1-2, the complete variable domain reads EAGVTQFPSHSVIEKGQTVTLRCDPISGHDNLYWYRRVMGKEIKFLLHFVKESKQDESGMPNNRFLAERTGGTYSTLKVQPAELEDSGVYFCASSQVGRQGILYGYTFGSGTRLTVV.

The V and J genes are TRBV10-3 and TRBJ2-5; D is unclear. Deletions cut 3 bases from V and 1 base from J, with 6 bases between. The CDR3 totals 13 residues. Germline loops: CDR1 ENHRY, CDR2 SYGVKD. The CDR3 DNA reads TGTGCCATCAGTGACCCCACCCAAGAGACCCAGTACTTC. Residues: CAISDPTQETQYF.

The rearrangement joins TRBV5-1 to TRBJ2-1; 7 nucleotides line up with TRBD2. Germline loops: CDR1 SGHRS, CDR2 YFSETQ. The CDR3 covers 15 residues. With V trimmed by 2 bases and J by 0 bases, 2 bases remained unmatched. CDR3 amino acids: CASSFGGVSYNEQFF. In nucleotides, the CDR3 is TGCGCCAGCAGCTTTGGGGGGGTCTCCTACAATGAGCAGTTCTTC.

In this sample, this clone turned up once. This sequence joins TRBV19 and TRBJ2-2; D perhaps matches TRBD1 (6 bases). There are 18 residues in the CDR3. With 0 bases removed from V and 0 bases from J, the gap between germline ends came to 14 bases. Germline loops: CDR1 LNHDA, CDR2 SQIVND (reference sequence). CDR3 region: CASSIDGTTFANTGELFF. The DNA for the CDR3 is TGTGCCAGTAGTATAGATGGGACAACCTTCGCGAACACCGGGGAGCTGTTTTTT. Combining the CDR3 with reference TRBV19 and TRBJ2-2 gives the whole variable domain DGGITQSPKYLFRKEGQNVTLSCEQNLNHDAMYWYRQDPGQGLRLIYYSQIVNDFQKGDIAEGYSVSREKKESFPLTVTSAQKNPTAFYLCASSIDGTTFANTGELFFGEGSRLTVL.

The chain has TRBV9 and TRBJ2-3; no clear D. The CDR3 is 12 residues long. Germline loops: CDR1 SGDLS, CDR2 YYNGEE. Trimming stripped 0 bases from V and 3 bases from J, with 2 bases between. This CDR3 is CASSVDTDTQYF. CDR3 in DNA: TGTGCCAGCAGCGTAGATACAGATACGCAGTATTTT.

The J gene is TRBJ2-7, the V gene TRBV18; D ambiguous. Trimming removed 0 bases at V and 5 bases at J, with 17 bases between. The germline CDR1 and CDR2 sequences are KGHSH and LQKENI. The length of the CDR3 is 16 residues. The CDR3 coding sequence is TGTGCCAGCTCACCACCTAAAGGTATCGGTAGCAACGAGCAGTACTTC. Encoded protein: CASSPPKGIGSNEQYF.

V gene TRBV19 combines with J gene TRBJ2-2; 10 bases agree with TRBD2. The CDR3 sequence is 16 residues long. Germline V lookup: CDR1 LNHDA, CDR2 SQIVND (reference sequence). V lost 4 bases, J lost 3 bases, and 5 bases stayed unmatched. CDR3 loop: CASSKASGSDTGELFF. The CDR3 nucleotides read TGTGCCAGTAGTAAGGCTAGCGGGAGCGACACCGGGGAGCTGTTTTTT.

As DNA, the CDR3 is TGTGCCAGCTCACTATCGACAGGGGGCATGAACACTGAAGCTTTCTTT. The encoded protein is CASSLSTGGMNTEAFF. This chain connects TRBV18 to TRBJ1-1; 10 bases map to TRBD1. The CDR3 totals 16 residues. In germline, CDR1 is KGHSH, CDR2 LQKENI. With V trimmed by 4 bases and J by 0 bases, 5 bases remained unmatched.

In its sample, this clone was seen a few times. The CDR3 reads CASSQREGDYEQYV. The DNA of the CDR3 is TGTGCCAGCAGTCAAAGGGAGGGGGACTACGAGCAGTACGTC. The rearrangement links TRBV6-5 to TRBJ2-7, with D possibly being TRBD2 (7 bases). The ends were cut back, 5 bases at V and 3 bases at J, with 14 bases in the middle. From germline, CDR1 is MNHEY and CDR2 SVGAGI. The CDR3 has 14 amino acids.